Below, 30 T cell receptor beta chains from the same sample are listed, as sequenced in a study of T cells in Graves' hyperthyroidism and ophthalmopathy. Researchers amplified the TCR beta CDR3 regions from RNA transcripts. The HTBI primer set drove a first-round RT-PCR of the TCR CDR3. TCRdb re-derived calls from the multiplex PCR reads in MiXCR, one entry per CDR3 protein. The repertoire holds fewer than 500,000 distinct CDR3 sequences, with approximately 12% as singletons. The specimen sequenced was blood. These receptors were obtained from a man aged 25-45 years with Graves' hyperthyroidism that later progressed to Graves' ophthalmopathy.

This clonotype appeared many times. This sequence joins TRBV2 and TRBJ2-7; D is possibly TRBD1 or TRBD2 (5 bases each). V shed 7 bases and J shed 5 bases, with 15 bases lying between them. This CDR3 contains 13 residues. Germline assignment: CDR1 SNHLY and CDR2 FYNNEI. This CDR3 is CASTRRRGDEQYF. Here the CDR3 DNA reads TGTGCCAGCACCCGCCGTAGAGGGGACGAGCAGTACTTC.

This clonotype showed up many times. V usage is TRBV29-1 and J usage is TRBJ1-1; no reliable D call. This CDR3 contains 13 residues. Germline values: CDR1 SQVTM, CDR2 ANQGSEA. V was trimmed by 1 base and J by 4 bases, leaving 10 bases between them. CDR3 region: CSVEATSGTEAFF. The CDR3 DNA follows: TGCAGCGTTGAAGCCACGTCGGGCACTGAAGCTTTCTTT.

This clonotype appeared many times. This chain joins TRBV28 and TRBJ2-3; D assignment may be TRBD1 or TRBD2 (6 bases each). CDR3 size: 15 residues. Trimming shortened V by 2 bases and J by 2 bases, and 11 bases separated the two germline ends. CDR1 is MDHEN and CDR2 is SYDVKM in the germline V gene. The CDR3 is CASSLGGPPTDTQYF. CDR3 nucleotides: TGTGCCAGCAGTTTAGGGGGGCCCCCCACAGATACGCAGTATTTT. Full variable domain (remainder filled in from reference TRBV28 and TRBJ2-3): DVKVTQSSRYLVKRTGEKVFLECVQDMDHENMFWYRQDPGLGLRLIYFSYDVKMKEKGDIPEGYSVSREKKERFSLILESASTNQTSMYLCASSLGGPPTDTQYFGPGTRLTVL.

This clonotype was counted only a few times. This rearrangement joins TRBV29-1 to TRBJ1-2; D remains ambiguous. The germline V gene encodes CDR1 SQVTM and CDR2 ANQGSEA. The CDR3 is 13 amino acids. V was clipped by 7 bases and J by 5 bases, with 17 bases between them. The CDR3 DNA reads TGCAGCGCCGCCCCGGACGGCAGATATGGCTACACCTTC. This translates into CSAAPDGRYGYTF.

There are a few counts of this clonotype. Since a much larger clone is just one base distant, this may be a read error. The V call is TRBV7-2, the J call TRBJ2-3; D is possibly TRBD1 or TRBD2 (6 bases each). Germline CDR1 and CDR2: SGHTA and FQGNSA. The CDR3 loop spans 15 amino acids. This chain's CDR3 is CASNLRRGSTDTQYF. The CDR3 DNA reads TGTGCCAGCAACTTAAGGAGGGGGAGCACAGATACGCAGTATTTT. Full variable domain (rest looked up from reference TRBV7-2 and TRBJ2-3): GAGVSQSPSNKVTEKGKDVELRCDPISGHTALYWYRQSLGQGLEFLIYFQGNSAPDKSGLPSDRFSAERTGGSVSTLTIQRTQQEDSAVYLCASNLRRGSTDTQYFGPGTRLTVL.

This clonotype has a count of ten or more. CDR3 coding DNA: TGTGCCAGCAGCTTAGAAGGTCGGAGGACAGGTTCTAACTATGGCTACACCTTC. This codes for CASSLEGRRTGSNYGYTF. The gene calls are TRBV11-3 and TRBJ1-2, with 7 bases aligning to TRBD1. Germline trimming cut 0 bases from V and 0 bases from J; bases unmatched to any gene: 10. CDR3 size: 18 residues. Germline CDR1 reads SGHNT; CDR2 reads YENEEA.

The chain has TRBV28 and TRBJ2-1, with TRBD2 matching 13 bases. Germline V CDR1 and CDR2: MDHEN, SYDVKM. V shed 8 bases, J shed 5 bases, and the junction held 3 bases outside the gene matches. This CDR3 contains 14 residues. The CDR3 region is CASGLAGEHNEQFF. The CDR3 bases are TGTGCCAGCGGACTAGCGGGGGAGCACAATGAGCAGTTCTTC.

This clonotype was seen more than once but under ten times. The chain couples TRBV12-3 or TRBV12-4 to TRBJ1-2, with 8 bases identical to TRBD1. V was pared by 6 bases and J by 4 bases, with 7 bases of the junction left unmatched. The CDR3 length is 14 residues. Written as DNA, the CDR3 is TGTGCCAGCAGCCGGGGGACAGGCTTCTATGGCTACACCTTC. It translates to CASSRGTGFYGYTF.

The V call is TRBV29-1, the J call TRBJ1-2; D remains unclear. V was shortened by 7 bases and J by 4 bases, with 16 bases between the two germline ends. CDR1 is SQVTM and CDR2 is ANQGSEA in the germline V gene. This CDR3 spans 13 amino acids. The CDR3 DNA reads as TGCAGCGGGTCCGGCCGCTACGGCTATGGCTACACCTTC. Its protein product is CSGSGRYGYGYTF.

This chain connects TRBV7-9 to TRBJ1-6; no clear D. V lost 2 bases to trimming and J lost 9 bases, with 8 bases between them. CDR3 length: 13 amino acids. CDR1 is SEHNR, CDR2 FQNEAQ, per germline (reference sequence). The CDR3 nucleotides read TGTGCCAGCAGCTTAATAATTAGTTCACCCCTCCACTTT. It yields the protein CASSLIISSPLHF.

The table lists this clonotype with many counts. The CDR3 protein is CASGLIGVQETQYF. CDR3 nucleotide sequence: TGTGCTAGTGGTTTGATAGGAGTCCAAGAGACCCAGTACTTC. The chain carries TRBV12-5 and TRBJ2-5; D remains unclear. The CDR3 is 14 amino acids. Per germline, CDR1 LGHNT and CDR2 FRNRAP. Trimming took 2 bases from V and 1 from J, leaving 8 bases between them.

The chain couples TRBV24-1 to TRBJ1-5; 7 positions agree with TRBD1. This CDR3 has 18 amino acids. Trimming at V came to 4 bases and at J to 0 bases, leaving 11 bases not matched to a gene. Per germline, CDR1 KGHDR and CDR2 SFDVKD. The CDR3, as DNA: TGTGCCACCAGTGAAACTCCGGGACAGCATTATAGCAATCAGCCCCAGCATTTT. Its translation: CATSETPGQHYSNQPQHF.

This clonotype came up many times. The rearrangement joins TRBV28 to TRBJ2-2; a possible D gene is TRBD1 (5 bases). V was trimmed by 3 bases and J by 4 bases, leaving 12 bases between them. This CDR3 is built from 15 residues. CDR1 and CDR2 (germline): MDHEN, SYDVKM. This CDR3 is CASSFWQGATGELFF. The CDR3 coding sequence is TGTGCCAGCAGTTTTTGGCAGGGTGCCACCGGGGAGCTGTTTTTT.

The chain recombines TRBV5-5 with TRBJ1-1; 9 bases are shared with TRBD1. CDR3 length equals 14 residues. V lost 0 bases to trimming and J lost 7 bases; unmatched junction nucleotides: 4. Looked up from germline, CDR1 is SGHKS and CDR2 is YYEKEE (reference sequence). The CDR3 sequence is CASSLVGTGLEAFF. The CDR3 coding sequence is TGTGCCAGCAGCTTGGTGGGGACAGGGCTTGAAGCTTTCTTT.

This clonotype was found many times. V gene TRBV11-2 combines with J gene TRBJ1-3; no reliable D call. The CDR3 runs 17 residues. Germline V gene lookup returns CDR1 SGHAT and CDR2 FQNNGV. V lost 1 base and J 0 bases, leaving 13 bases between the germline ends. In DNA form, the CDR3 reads TGTGCCAGCAGCTTAGTCTGGGAGGCTGACTCTGGAAACACCATATATTTT. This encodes CASSLVWEADSGNTIYF.

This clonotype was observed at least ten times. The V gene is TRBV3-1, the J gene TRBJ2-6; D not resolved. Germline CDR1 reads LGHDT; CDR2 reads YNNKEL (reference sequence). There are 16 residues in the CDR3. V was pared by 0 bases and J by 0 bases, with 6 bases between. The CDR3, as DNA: TGTGCCAGCAGCCAAGATGGAGCCTCTGGGGCCAACGTCCTGACTTTC. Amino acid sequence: CASSQDGASGANVLTF. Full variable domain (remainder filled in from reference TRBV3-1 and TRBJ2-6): DTAVSQTPKYLVTQMGNDKSIKCEQNLGHDTMYWYKQDSKKFLKIMFSYNNKELIINETVPNRFSPKSPDKAHLNLHINSLELGDSAVYFCASSQDGASGANVLTFGAGSRLTVL.

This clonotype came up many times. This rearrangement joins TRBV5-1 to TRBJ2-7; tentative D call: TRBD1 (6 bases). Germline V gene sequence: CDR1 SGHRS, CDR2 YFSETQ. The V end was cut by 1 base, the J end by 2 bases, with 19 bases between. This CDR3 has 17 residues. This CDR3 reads CASSLSMTGTSTYEQYF. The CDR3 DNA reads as TGCGCCAGCAGCTTGTCAATGACCGGGACATCGACCTACGAGCAGTACTTC.

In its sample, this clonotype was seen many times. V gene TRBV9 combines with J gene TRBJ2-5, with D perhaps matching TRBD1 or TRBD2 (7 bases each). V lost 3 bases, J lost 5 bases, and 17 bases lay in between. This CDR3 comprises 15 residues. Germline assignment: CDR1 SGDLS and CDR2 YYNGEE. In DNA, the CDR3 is TGTGCCAGCAGCGCAGAAGGGCAGGGGGGGGAGACCCAGTACTTC. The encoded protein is CASSAEGQGGETQYF.

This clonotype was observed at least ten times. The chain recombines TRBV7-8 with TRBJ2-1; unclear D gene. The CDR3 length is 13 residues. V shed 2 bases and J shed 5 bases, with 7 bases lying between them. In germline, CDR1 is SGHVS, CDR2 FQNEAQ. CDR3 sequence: CASSLRRNNEQFF. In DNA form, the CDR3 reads TGTGCCAGCAGCTTACGGCGAAACAATGAGCAGTTCTTC.

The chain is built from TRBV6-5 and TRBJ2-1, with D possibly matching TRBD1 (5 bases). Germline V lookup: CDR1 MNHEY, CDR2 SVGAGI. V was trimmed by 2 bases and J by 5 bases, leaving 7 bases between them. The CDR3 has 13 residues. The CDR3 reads CASSYLTDNEQFF. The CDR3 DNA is TGTGCCAGCAGTTACCTGACAGACAATGAGCAGTTCTTC.

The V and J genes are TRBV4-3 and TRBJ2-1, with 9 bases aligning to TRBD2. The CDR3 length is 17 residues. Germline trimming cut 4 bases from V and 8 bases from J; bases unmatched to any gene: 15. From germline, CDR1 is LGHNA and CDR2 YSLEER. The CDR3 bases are TGCGCCAGCAGCCTCCGGAGTAGCGGGGGAACGGGGGATGAGCAGTTCTTC. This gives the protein CASSLRSSGGTGDEQFF.

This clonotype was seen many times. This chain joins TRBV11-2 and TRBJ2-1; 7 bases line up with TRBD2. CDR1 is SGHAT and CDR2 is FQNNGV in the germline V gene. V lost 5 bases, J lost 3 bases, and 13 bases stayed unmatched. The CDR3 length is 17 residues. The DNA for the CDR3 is TGTGCCAGCAGCCGCATAAGGCTAGCGGACTTCTACAATGAGCAGTTCTTC. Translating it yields CASSRIRLADFYNEQFF.

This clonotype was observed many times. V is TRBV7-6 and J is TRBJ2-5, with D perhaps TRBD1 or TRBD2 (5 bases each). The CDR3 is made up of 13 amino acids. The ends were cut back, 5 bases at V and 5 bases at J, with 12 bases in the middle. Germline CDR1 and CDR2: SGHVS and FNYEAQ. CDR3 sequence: CASSPGWGETQYF. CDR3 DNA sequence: TGTGCCAGCAGCCCCGGGTGGGGGGAGACCCAGTACTTC.

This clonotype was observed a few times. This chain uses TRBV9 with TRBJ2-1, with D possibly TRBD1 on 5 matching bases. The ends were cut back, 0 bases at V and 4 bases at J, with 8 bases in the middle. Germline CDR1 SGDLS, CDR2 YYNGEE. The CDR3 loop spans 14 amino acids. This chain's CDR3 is CASSVEQDYNEQFF. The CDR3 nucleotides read TGTGCCAGCAGCGTAGAACAGGATTACAATGAGCAGTTCTTC.

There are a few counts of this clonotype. The CDR3 spells CASSIARAAEAFF. The DNA of the CDR3 is TGTGCCAGTAGTATAGCAAGGGCGGCTGAAGCTTTCTTT. The rearrangement uses TRBV19 and TRBJ1-1, with D uncertain. Deletions cut 1 base from V and 6 bases from J, with 9 bases between. This CDR3 region has 13 residues. From germline, CDR1 is LNHDA and CDR2 SQIVND (reference sequence).

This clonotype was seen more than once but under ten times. CDR3 sequence reads: CASSQGSGGNTIYF. CDR3 DNA: TGTGCCAGCAGCCAAGGATCAGGGGGAAACACCATATATTTT. The chain couples TRBV3-1 to TRBJ1-3; D might be TRBD1 (5 bases). Per the germline V gene, CDR1 is LGHDT and CDR2 is YNNKEL (reference sequence). The ends were cut back, 1 base at V and 4 bases at J, with 8 bases in the middle. The CDR3 sequence is 14 residues long.

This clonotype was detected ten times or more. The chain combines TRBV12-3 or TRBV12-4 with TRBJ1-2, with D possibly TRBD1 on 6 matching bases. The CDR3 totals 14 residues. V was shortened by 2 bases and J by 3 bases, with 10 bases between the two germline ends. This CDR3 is CASSLPGVYYGYTF. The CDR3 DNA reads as TGTGCCAGCAGTTTACCAGGGGTATACTATGGCTACACCTTC.

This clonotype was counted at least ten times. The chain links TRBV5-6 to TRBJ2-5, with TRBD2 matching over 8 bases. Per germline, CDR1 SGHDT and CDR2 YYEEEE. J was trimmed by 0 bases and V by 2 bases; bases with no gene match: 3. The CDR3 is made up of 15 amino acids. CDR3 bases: TGTGCCAGCAGCTTAGCGGGGGTGTACCAAGAGACCCAGTACTTC. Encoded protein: CASSLAGVYQETQYF.

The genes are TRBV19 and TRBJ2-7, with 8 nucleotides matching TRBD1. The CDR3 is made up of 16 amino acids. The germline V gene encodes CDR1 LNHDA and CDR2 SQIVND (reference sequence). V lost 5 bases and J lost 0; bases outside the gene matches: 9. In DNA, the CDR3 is TGTGCCAGTAGTCATCGGACAGGGAAATCCTCCTACGAGCAGTACTTC. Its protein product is CASSHRTGKSSYEQYF.

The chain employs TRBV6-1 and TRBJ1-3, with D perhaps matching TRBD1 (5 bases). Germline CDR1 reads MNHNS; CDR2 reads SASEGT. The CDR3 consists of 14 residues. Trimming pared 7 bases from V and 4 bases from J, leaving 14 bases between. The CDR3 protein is CASTGAKGGNTIYF. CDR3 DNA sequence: TGTGCCAGCACCGGGGCAAAAGGAGGAAACACCATATATTTT.